This TCR beta chain stems from a study of blood T cells in healthy people across ages. With a J-beta primer mix and a sample-barcoded 5' primer, a second PCR ran 7 to 11 cycles. TCRdb analysed the 5' RACE reads with MiXCR anew, one entry per CDR3 protein. The sample includes approximately 670,000 distinct CDR3 sequences, about 43% of them seen just once. The germline V gene encodes CDR1 MNHEY and CDR2 SVGEGT. There are 13 residues in the CDR3. With 7 bases removed from V and 0 bases from J, the gap between germline ends came to 10 bases. The chain combines TRBV6-2 or TRBV6-3 with TRBJ2-7; TRBD2 is a possible D gene (5 bases). The source of this sequence is a man aged 80 or over in good health. The specimen was blood. The CDR3 reads CASNRESSYEQYF. The CDR3 DNA is TGTGCCAGCAACCGGGAAAGCTCCTACGAGCAGTACTTC.